These 23 T cell receptor beta chains came from one sample sequenced in a study of blood T cell repertoires in COVID-19. The method was immunoSEQ multiplex PCR; TCRdb's version includes in-frame clones alone and lacks a portion of them. In the table there are 300,000 to 350,000 clones, about 85% of which are singletons. Sequencing was done on a sample of peripheral blood. The receptor source for this set is a man aged 18 to 30 with active or convalescent COVID-19.

V and J are TRBV7-8 and TRBJ2-2; D not certain. CDR1 and CDR2 (germline): SGHVS, FQNEAQ. The CDR3 contains 15 residues. Trimming removed 1 base from V and 5 bases from J, with 11 bases in between. CDR3: CASSLGVQVTGELFF. The CDR3 DNA reads TGTGCCAGCAGCTTAGGTGTGCAGGTGACCGGGGAGCTGTTTTTT.

The gene calls are TRBV18 and TRBJ2-7, with 7 nucleotides matching TRBD2. J gave up 2 bases and V 2 bases, and 3 bases lay outside the gene matches. Looked up from germline, CDR1 is KGHSH and CDR2 is LQKENI. The CDR3 sequence is 14 residues long. CDR3 residues: CASSPGTNTYEQYF. CDR3 nucleotide sequence: TGTGCCAGCTCACCAGGGACTAACACCTACGAGCAGTACTTC. Using reference TRBV18 and TRBJ2-7 for the parts outside the CDR3, the full variable domain is NAGVMQNPRHLVRRRGQEARLRCSPMKGHSHVYWYRQLPEEGLKFMVYLQKENIIDESGMPKERFSAEFPKEGPSILRIQQVVRGDSAAYFCASSPGTNTYEQYFGPGTRLTVT.

The chain joins TRBV2 to TRBJ2-2; D may be TRBD2 (6 bases). In germline, CDR1 is SNHLY, CDR2 FYNNEI. CDR3 length equals 12 residues. Trimming left V 8 bases short and J 4 bases short, with 8 bases between. CDR3 protein: CASSGLTGELFF. CDR3 nucleotides: TGTGCCAGCTCGGGACTCACCGGGGAGCTGTTTTTT.

This chain uses TRBV20-1 with TRBJ2-7; D may be TRBD2 (5 bases). The length of the CDR3 is 11 residues. The V gene lost 5 bases and the J gene lost 7 bases, with 12 bases spanning the gap. Germline loops: CDR1 DFQATT, CDR2 SNEGSKA (reference sequence). The CDR3 DNA reads TGCAGTGCTGGACTGGTGGGGGAGCAGTACTTC. Its translation: CSAGLVGEQYF.

The J gene is TRBJ1-1, the V gene TRBV5-6, with 7 bases fitting TRBD1. Germline CDR1 and CDR2: SGHDT and YYEEEE. The V segment lost 4 bases and the J segment 1 base; nucleotides outside the gene matches: 7. This CDR3 spans 15 amino acids. Here the CDR3 reads CASSAGNRGNTEAFF. The DNA of the CDR3 is TGTGCCAGCAGCGCCGGGAACAGGGGGAACACTGAAGCTTTCTTT. Full variable domain (rest looked up from reference TRBV5-6 and TRBJ1-1): DAGVTQSPTHLIKTRGQQVTLRCSPKSGHDTVSWYQQALGQGPQFIFQYYEEEERQRGNFPDRFSGHQFPNYSSELNVNALLLGDSALYLCASSAGNRGNTEAFFGQGTRLTVV.

The chain combines TRBV7-3 with TRBJ2-7, with D perhaps matching TRBD1 (6 bases). This CDR3 has 14 residues. V was shortened by 4 bases and J by 2 bases, with 12 bases between the two germline ends. Per germline, CDR1 SGHTA and CDR2 FQGTGA. The CDR3 nucleotides read TGTGCCAGCAGCTCCTACAGGGCACCCTACGAGCAGTACTTC. Encoded protein: CASSSYRAPYEQYF.

This sequence joins TRBV5-1 and TRBJ1-2; 8 bases match TRBD1. Trimming took 4 bases from V and 2 from J; bases not matched to a gene: 7. This CDR3 comprises 15 residues. The germline V gene has CDR1 SGHRS and CDR2 YFSETQ. The CDR3, as DNA: TGCGCCAGCAGCCCTAGGACAGGGCAGAACTATGGCTACACCTTC. Translation gives CASSPRTGQNYGYTF. Filled out from reference TRBV5-1 and TRBJ1-2, the complete variable domain reads KAGVTQTPRYLIKTRGQQVTLSCSPISGHRSVSWYQQTPGQGLQFLFEYFSETQRNKGNFPGRFSGRQFSNSRSEMNVSTLELGDSALYLCASSPRTGQNYGYTFGSGTRLTVV.

V is TRBV6-6 and J is TRBJ2-7; 9 nucleotides line up with TRBD1. The CDR3 is 14 amino acids. CDR1 and CDR2 from the germline V gene are MNHNY and SVGAGI (reference sequence). Losses at the gene ends were 5 bases for V and 7 bases for J; bases not matched to a gene: 9. Written as DNA, the CDR3 is TGTGCCAGCAGTCCCCGGGACAGGGCATTAGAGCAGTACTTC. Encoded protein: CASSPRDRALEQYF.

This chain links TRBV6-5 with TRBJ1-1, with no clear D. The V end lost 2 bases, the J end lost 6 bases, and 10 bases lay between the germline ends. The V gene's germline CDR1 is MNHEY and CDR2 SVGAGI. The CDR3 loop spans 13 amino acids. The CDR3 loop is CASSYGSGSEAFF. DNA for the CDR3: TGTGCCAGCAGTTACGGCAGCGGGTCTGAAGCTTTCTTT.

V usage is TRBV9 and J usage is TRBJ2-2, with unresolved D. The CDR3 extends over 14 amino acids. With 4 bases removed from V and 1 base from J, the gap between germline ends came to 8 bases. In germline, CDR1 is SGDLS, CDR2 YYNGEE. The CDR3 DNA sequence: TGTGCCAGCAGCCCTCAGGTGAACACCGGGGAGCTGTTTTTT. Its translation is CASSPQVNTGELFF.

This clone has only a few counts. The chain recombines TRBV11-2 with TRBJ1-5; the D gene is possibly TRBD1 (6 bases). The germline V gene encodes CDR1 SGHAT and CDR2 FQNNGV. The CDR3 length is 15 residues. The ends were cut back, 5 bases at V and 4 bases at J, with 15 bases in the middle. The CDR3 is CASSPAGTLNQPQHF. CDR3 bases: TGTGCCAGCAGCCCGGCCGGGACACTAAATCAGCCCCAGCATTTT.

The chain couples TRBV5-6 to TRBJ1-2; 8 bases map to TRBD1. CDR1 SGHDT and CDR2 YYEEEE come from the germline V gene. V trimming: 0 bases; J trimming: 4 bases; junction bases outside the gene matches: 2. The length of the CDR3 is 14 residues. CDR3 sequence reads: CASSLVDRAYGYTF. The CDR3, as DNA: TGTGCCAGCAGCTTGGTGGACAGGGCCTATGGCTACACCTTC.

This clone is a singleton in its sample. The V gene is TRBV18, the J gene TRBJ2-3; 8 bases fit TRBD2. The CDR3 runs 15 residues. V lost 4 bases to trimming and J lost 3 bases; unmatched junction nucleotides: 6. Germline assignment: CDR1 KGHSH and CDR2 LQKENI. CDR3 bases: TGTGCCAGCTCACGTACGGGGGGGAATACAGATACGCAGTATTTT. Protein sequence: CASSRTGGNTDTQYF. Based on the CDR3 plus reference TRBV18 and TRBJ2-3, the full variable domain is NAGVMQNPRHLVRRRGQEARLRCSPMKGHSHVYWYRQLPEEGLKFMVYLQKENIIDESGMPKERFSAEFPKEGPSILRIQQVVRGDSAAYFCASSRTGGNTDTQYFGPGTRLTVL.

The chain joins TRBV5-3 to TRBJ2-5; 9 bases fit TRBD2. TRBV5-3 is labeled an ORF, and its function is uncertain. The CDR3 loop spans 17 amino acids. With 1 base clipped from V and 1 base from J, the junction kept 8 bases outside the gene matches. CDR3 residues: CARSLLVAGASQETQYF. The CDR3 DNA follows: TGTGCCAGAAGCTTGTTGGTAGCGGGGGCGTCCCAAGAGACCCAGTACTTC.

The chain joins TRBV6-5 to TRBJ1-4; D remains ambiguous. Germline values: CDR1 MNHEY, CDR2 SVGAGI. V was shortened by 0 bases and J by 6 bases, with 11 bases between the two germline ends. The CDR3 extends over 15 amino acids. The CDR3 DNA reads TGTGCCAGCAGTTACTCGTACCGAAGAGATGAAAAACTGTTTTTT. Translated, it gives CASSYSYRRDEKLFF.

The chain is built from TRBV25-1 and TRBJ2-1; D is perhaps TRBD2 (6 bases). The CDR3 runs to 14 residues. Trimming pared 2 bases from V and 10 bases from J, leaving 15 bases between. Germline CDR1 and CDR2: MGHDK and SYGVNS. The CDR3 DNA reads as TGTGCCAGCAGTGAAGGAAGCGGGTCCCCCGAGCAGTTCTTC. This encodes CASSEGSGSPEQFF. The full variable domain, rest sourced from reference TRBV25-1 and TRBJ2-1, is EADIYQTPRYLVIGTGKKITLECSQTMGHDKMYWYQQDPGMELHLIHYSYGVNSTEKGDLSSESTVSRIRTEHFPLTLESARPSHTSQYLCASSEGSGSPEQFFGPGTRLTVL.

The rearrangement links TRBV27 to TRBJ1-2; TRBD1 agrees at 7 bases. CDR1 MNHEY and CDR2 SMNVEV come from the germline V gene (reference sequence). The V and J ends lost 4 bases and 8 bases, in that order; junction bases with no gene match: 10. The CDR3 is 14 amino acids. CDR3 amino acids: CASSSTGFSSGYTF. CDR3 in DNA: TGTGCCAGCAGTTCGACAGGGTTTAGTTCCGGCTACACCTTC.

This clone was detected a few times. The V call is TRBV18, the J call TRBJ2-1; D possibly corresponds to TRBD1 (5 bases). This CDR3 spans 12 amino acids. Looked up from germline, CDR1 is KGHSH and CDR2 is LQKENI. V was trimmed by 8 bases and J by 4 bases, leaving 9 bases between them. The CDR3 coding sequence is TGTGCCAGCACGACAGAATACAATGAGCAGTTCTTC. As protein: CASTTEYNEQFF.

V is TRBV14 and J is TRBJ1-2, with no clear D. Between the trimmed V and J ends, which lost 4 bases and 2 bases, there was a span of 8 bases. Germline V gene lookup returns CDR1 SGHDN and CDR2 FVKESK. This CDR3 comprises 13 residues. The CDR3 bases are TGTGCCAGCAGCCCACTGTTGAACTATGGCTACACCTTC. Protein: CASSPLLNYGYTF. Full variable domain (remainder filled in from reference TRBV14 and TRBJ1-2): EAGVTQFPSHSVIEKGQTVTLRCDPISGHDNLYWYRRVMGKEIKFLLHFVKESKQDESGMPNNRFLAERTGGTYSTLKVQPAELEDSGVYFCASSPLLNYGYTFGSGTRLTVV.

The CDR3 loop reads CASSGQGPGELFF. DNA of the CDR3: TGTGCCAGCAGCGGACAGGGACCCGGGGAGCTGTTTTTT. The rearrangement joins TRBV5-6 to TRBJ2-2, with 8 bases identical to TRBD1. Trimming at V came to 4 bases and at J to 6 bases, leaving 2 bases not matched to a gene. The CDR3 is made up of 13 amino acids. Per germline, CDR1 SGHDT and CDR2 YYEEEE.

The sample holds one count of this clone. The V call is TRBV7-9, the J call TRBJ1-1, with D possibly matching TRBD1 (6 bases). Germline CDR1 and CDR2: SEHNR and FQNEAQ (reference sequence). The V end was cut by 6 bases, the J end by 5 bases, with 16 bases between. The CDR3 contains 14 residues. The CDR3 DNA sequence: TGTGCCAGCAGACCAGGGGCGAAGGGGACTGAAGCTTTCTTT. Its translation: CASRPGAKGTEAFF.

This clone was seen only a few times. The CDR3 is CASRGTGHYGYTF. The CDR3 DNA reads as TGCGCCAGCAGGGGGACAGGGCACTATGGCTACACCTTC. J is TRBJ1-2 and V is TRBV10-2; 9 nucleotides match TRBD1. Germline-derived CDR1 and CDR2 are WSHSY and SAAADI. Trimming removed 6 bases from V and 3 bases from J; junction bases left unmatched: 2. The CDR3 has 13 amino acids.

This chain links TRBV5-8 with TRBJ2-3; maybe TRBD2 (5 bases). The germline V gene has CDR1 SGHTS and CDR2 YDEGEE. The CDR3 is 14 amino acids. Trimming stripped 7 bases from V and 0 bases from J, with 12 bases between. The CDR3 DNA reads as TGTGCCAGCGTCGGGGTTTGGAGCACAGATACGCAGTATTTT. Amino acid sequence: CASVGVWSTDTQYF.